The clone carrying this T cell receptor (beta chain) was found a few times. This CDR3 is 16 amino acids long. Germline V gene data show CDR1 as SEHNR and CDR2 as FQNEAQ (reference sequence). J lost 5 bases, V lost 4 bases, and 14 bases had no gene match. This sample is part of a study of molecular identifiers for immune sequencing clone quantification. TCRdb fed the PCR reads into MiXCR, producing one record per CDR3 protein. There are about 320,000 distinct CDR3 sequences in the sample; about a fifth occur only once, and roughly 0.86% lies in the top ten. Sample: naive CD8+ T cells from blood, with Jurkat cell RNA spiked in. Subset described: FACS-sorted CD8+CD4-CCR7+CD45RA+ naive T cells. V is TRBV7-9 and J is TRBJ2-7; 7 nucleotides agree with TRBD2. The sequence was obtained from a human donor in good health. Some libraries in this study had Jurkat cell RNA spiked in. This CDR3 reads CASSSTGISGFHEQYF. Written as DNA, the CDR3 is TGTGCCAGCAGCTCAACTGGGATTAGCGGGTTCCACGAGCAGTACTTC. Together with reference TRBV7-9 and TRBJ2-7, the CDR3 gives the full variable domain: DTGVSQNPRHKITKRGQNVTFRCDPISEHNRLYWYRQTLGQGPEFLTYFQNEAQLEKSRLLSDRFSAERPKGSFSTLEIQRTEQGDSAMYLCASSSTGISGFHEQYFGPGTRLTVT.